This TCR beta chain was recorded in a study of OX40 agonist ivuxolimab in advanced cancers. The wider study: Subjects had a mean age of 60 years, with a range of about 23 to 79; less than 90% were male. Two cutaneous melanoma patients and one hepatocellular carcinoma patient, three in all, had partial responses. General observations from the study: Clones of CD4+ and CD8+ blood T cells grew by week 6 at doses of 0.1 to 3.0 mg/kg. Relatively little clonal expansion, among the lowest observed, appeared in partial responders at 0.1-3.0 mg/kg.

Of note for this clone: Its antigen is currently unknown.

The CDR3 is made up of 14 amino acids. Germline loops: CDR1 SGDLS, CDR2 YYNGEE. J was trimmed by 1 base and V by 4 bases; bases with no gene match: 4. Clones were sequenced by immunoSEQ multiplex PCR, and TCRdb holds only the in-frame ones, with some missing. The table includes tens of thousands of clones, about 85% detected once. This clonotype was sampled from an adult with an advanced solid tumor such as melanoma, head and neck, liver or kidney cancer. The chain is built from TRBV9 and TRBJ1-1, with 7 bases lining up with TRBD1. Sequenced material: CD4+ or CD8+ T cells sorted from blood, taken in a trial of the OX40 agonist ivuxolimab. The CDR3 spells CASSNGTANTEAFF. CDR3 sequence (DNA): TGTGCCAGCAGCAACGGGACAGCGAACACTGAAGCTTTCTTT.